This TCR beta chain originates from a study of cytomegalovirus exposure and HLA in healthy donors. Study-wide results and limits: In a later analysis, a missense DCLRE1C variant was linked to TCR beta V- and J-gene trimming. The authors excluded some V segments, including TRBV6-2 and TRBV6-3, as indistinguishable.

The CDR3 extends over 14 amino acids. V trimming: 4 bases; J trimming: 4 bases; junction bases outside the gene matches: 4. Germline-derived CDR1 and CDR2 are SGHNT and YYREEE (reference sequence). Notes on this clone: Its antigen remains unidentified.

PCR used 60 Vbeta primers and 13 Jbeta primers. Profiling relied on immunoSEQ multiplex PCR, and the TCRdb table lists in-frame clones only, not all of them. The sample lists 150,000 or so clones, roughly 80% occurring once. The chain has TRBV5-4 and TRBJ1-1; 10 bases match TRBD1. Sequenced: PBMCs. The TCR was taken from a man aged 18 to 29 in good health and CMV-seronegative. This chain's CDR3 is CASSPGQGSTEAFF. In nucleotides, the CDR3 is TGTGCCAGCAGCCCGGGACAGGGGAGCACTGAAGCTTTCTTT.